The following is a T cell receptor beta chain sequence with its context. An approximately 9.8 ml volume of fresh peripheral blood provided the PBMCs. Germline V gene lookup returns CDR1 SQVTM and CDR2 ANQGSEA. The CDR3 has 11 amino acids. The ends were cut back, 6 bases at V and 4 bases at J, with 9 bases in the middle. This entry is derived from a study of T cells in Graves' hyperthyroidism and ophthalmopathy. TCR beta CDR3 region amplification was performed from RNA transcripts. A set of HTBI primers served as the primers for a first-round RT-PCR of the TCR CDR3. Each CDR3 protein is one row after TCRdb ran MiXCR on the multiplex PCR reads. The sample records 730,000 or so distinct CDR3 sequences, 18% being singletons.

The TCR originated in a woman aged 45-65 years with Graves' hyperthyroidism that later progressed to Graves' ophthalmopathy. The chain couples TRBV29-1 to TRBJ1-2; unclear D gene. Sequenced: blood. The CDR3: CSVDTLYGYTF. As DNA, the CDR3 is TGCAGCGTAGACACTCTCTATGGCTACACCTTC. The variable domain in full, completed from reference TRBV29-1 and TRBJ1-2, reads SAVISQKPSRDICQRGTSLTIQCQVDSQVTMMFWYRQQPGQSLTLIATANQGSEATYESGFVIDKFPISRPNLTFSTLTVSNMSPEDSSIYLCSVDTLYGYTFGSGTRLTVV.